A selection of T cell receptor beta chains follows, all from one sample in a study of CD8 T cells in ankylosing spondylitis. In TCRdb, the 5' RACE reads were re-called with MiXCR into one record per CDR3 protein. Of under 200,000 distinct CDR3 sequences in the sample, around 10% were seen once. Sequenced sample: blood, either unsorted or a sorted T cell fraction (not recorded which). The receptors were gathered from a male donor with ankylosing spondylitis or in good health (not recorded which). Each CDR3 is given with its conserved first and last residue. D genes are given only for firm matches. Size tells how often a clone was seen (once, few, many) or the class of an expanded clone, and some rows leave it out.

DNA: TGCAGTGCAAAGGGTGCCGGATGGGGTGAGCAGTTCTTC; CDR3: CSAKGAGWGEQFF; D: -; size: many; J: TRBJ2-1; V: TRBV20-1
DNA: TGCAGTGCTAGAATACCGACAGGGACCTACGAGCAGTACTTC; CDR3: CSARIPTGTYEQYF; D: TRBD1; size: many; J: TRBJ2-7; V: TRBV20-1
DNA: TGTGCCAGCACCCAGGGTCTAGGATACAATGAGCAGTTCTTC; CDR3: CASTQGLGYNEQFF; D: -; size: -; J: TRBJ2-1; V: TRBV27
DNA: TGTGCCAGCAGCTTGGTTGTCCCCAATGAGCAGTTCTTC; CDR3: CASSLVVPNEQFF; D: -; size: many; J: TRBJ2-1; V: TRBV5-4
DNA: TGTGCCAGCAGCGGACTACTCCTATCCGGGGAGCTGTTTTTT; CDR3: CASSGLLLSGELFF; D: -; size: many; J: TRBJ2-2; V: TRBV5-6
DNA: TGTGCCAGCAGTTACGGAAGGACAGGCTACAATGAGCAGTTCTTC; CDR3: CASSYGRTGYNEQFF; D: TRBD1; size: many; J: TRBJ2-1; V: TRBV6-5
DNA: TGTGCCATCAGTCCCGGACTAGCGGGGGACACCGGGGAGCTGTTTTTT; CDR3: CAISPGLAGDTGELFF; D: TRBD2; size: many; J: TRBJ2-2; V: TRBV10-3
DNA: TGCAGTGCTAGTTACTTTGCGGGCTTCTACAATGAGCAGTTCTTC; CDR3: CSASYFAGFYNEQFF; D: -; size: many; J: TRBJ2-1; V: TRBV20-1
DNA: TGTGCCAGCAGCACGAACAGGGACACTGAAGCTTTCTTT; CDR3: CASSTNRDTEAFF; D: -; size: many; J: TRBJ1-1; V: TRBV7-7
DNA: TGTGCCAGCAGCTTGGGATGGACGTCCACAGATACGCAGTATTTT; CDR3: CASSLGWTSTDTQYF; D: -; size: -; J: TRBJ2-3; V: TRBV5-4
DNA: TGCGCCAGCAGCCCGGGGGGGAAAAGGGCCCAAGAGACCCAGTACTTC; CDR3: CASSPGGKRAQETQYF; D: TRBD2; size: few; J: TRBJ2-5; V: TRBV5-1
DNA: TGCAGCGTCGGAACAGGGGGTTCAACTGGAAACACCATATATTTT; CDR3: CSVGTGGSTGNTIYF; D: TRBD1; size: many; J: TRBJ1-3; V: TRBV29-1
DNA: TGTGCCAGCAGCGACAGCTATGGCTACACCTTC; CDR3: CASSDSYGYTF; D: -; size: few; J: TRBJ1-2; V: TRBV6-1
DNA: TGCGCCAGCAGCTCCTACCCGGACAGGGAGACCGGGGAGCTGTTTTTT; CDR3: CASSSYPDRETGELFF; D: TRBD1; size: many; J: TRBJ2-2; V: TRBV5-1
DNA: TGTGCCAGCAGCACAGGGGGATACTACGAGCAGTACTTC; CDR3: CASSTGGYYEQYF; D: TRBD1; size: -; J: TRBJ2-7; V: TRBV11-3
DNA: TGTGCCACCAGTGACACGACTAGCGGGAGGTCCAATGAGCAGTTCTTC; CDR3: CATSDTTSGRSNEQFF; D: TRBD2; size: many; J: TRBJ2-1; V: TRBV24-1
DNA: TGTGCCAGTCGATCGTGGATCAACACCGGGGAGCTGTTTTTT; CDR3: CASRSWINTGELFF; D: -; size: -; J: TRBJ2-2; V: TRBV19
DNA: TGCGCCAGCAGCTTAATGGGGGTCCCTAGCGGGAGTGCCGGGACCAACGTCCTGACTTTC; CDR3: CASSLMGVPSGSAGTNVLTF; D: TRBD2; size: -; J: TRBJ2-6; V: TRBV5-1
DNA: TGTGCCAGCAGCTTAGGGTTAGGGTCTCACTACGAGCAGTACTTC; CDR3: CASSLGLGSHYEQYF; D: -; size: -; J: TRBJ2-7; V: TRBV7-2
DNA: TGTGCCAGCAGCTTAGAGATAGCGCCAACCTACGAGCAGTACTTC; CDR3: CASSLEIAPTYEQYF; D: -; size: few; J: TRBJ2-7; V: TRBV11-2
DNA: TGCGCCAGCGTCAGGGGGTCAGGGCTCCAAGAGACCCAGTACTTC; CDR3: CASVRGSGLQETQYF; D: TRBD1; size: few; J: TRBJ2-5; V: TRBV5-1
DNA: TGTGCCATCAGTGATACTAGCGGGAGGGTGTCCTACAATGAGCAGTTCTTC; CDR3: CAISDTSGRVSYNEQFF; D: TRBD2; size: many; J: TRBJ2-1; V: TRBV10-3
DNA: TGTGCCAGCTCATCCGGAACCAGGGGGAGCTCCTACGAGCAGTACTTC; CDR3: CASSSGTRGSSYEQYF; D: TRBD1; size: many; J: TRBJ2-7; V: TRBV18
DNA: TGCAGCGTCTCCTCGGTAGCGGGAGTCTACGAGCAGTACTTC; CDR3: CSVSSVAGVYEQYF; D: TRBD2; size: many; J: TRBJ2-7; V: TRBV29-1
DNA: TGTGCCAGCAGCGTAGGGACAGCCCTCTACGAGCAGTACTTC; CDR3: CASSVGTALYEQYF; D: -; size: many; J: TRBJ2-7; V: TRBV9
DNA: TGTGCCAGCAGCCAAGATACAAATACGCAGTATTTT; CDR3: CASSQDTNTQYF; D: -; size: once; J: TRBJ2-3; V: TRBV4-2
DNA: TGTGCCAGCGCCTCAAGCAATGGAGGCTATGGCTACACCTTC; CDR3: CASASSNGGYGYTF; D: -; size: many; J: TRBJ1-2; V: TRBV6-1
DNA: TGCGCCAGCAGCGATTCCGGGAGGCAGTCGCCCCGGGAGACCCAGTACTTC; CDR3: CASSDSGRQSPRETQYF; D: TRBD2; size: medium-sized; J: TRBJ2-5; V: TRBV5-1
DNA: TGCGCCAGCAGCCGACCCTCGGCCCCGGGCCTCTACAATGAGCAGTTCTTC; CDR3: CASSRPSAPGLYNEQFF; D: -; size: many; J: TRBJ2-1; V: TRBV5-1
DNA: TGTGCCAGCAGTCCCGGACTAGTCTCCCACTTC; CDR3: CASSPGLVSHF; D: TRBD2; size: -; J: TRBJ2-1; V: TRBV12-3/TRBV12-4
DNA: TGCAGTGCTATCGGGCCCACAACTCGCTACAATGAGCAGTTCTTC; CDR3: CSAIGPTTRYNEQFF; D: -; size: few; J: TRBJ2-1; V: TRBV20-1
DNA: TGTGCCAGCAGCTATGGACTAGCGGGGGGGCGAAGCACAGATACGCAGTATTTT; CDR3: CASSYGLAGGRSTDTQYF; D: TRBD2; size: few; J: TRBJ2-3; V: TRBV12-3/TRBV12-4
DNA: TGCAGTGCTAGAGATCAAGCTAGCGGGAGTCCTCGGGCGTACTTC; CDR3: CSARDQASGSPRAYF; D: TRBD2; size: many; J: TRBJ2-7; V: TRBV20-1
DNA: TGTGCCAGCAGCACAGGGACTAGCGTGGGCAATGAGCAGTTCTTC; CDR3: CASSTGTSVGNEQFF; D: TRBD2; size: -; J: TRBJ2-1; V: TRBV7-9
DNA: TGTGCCAGCAGCTTAGTGGCGGGGGGCCGATCCTGGGAGACCCAGTACTTC; CDR3: CASSLVAGGRSWETQYF; D: TRBD2; size: many; J: TRBJ2-5; V: TRBV11-2
DNA: TGTGCCAGCTCCTACACCGGACAGGGGGATCCTGGCTACACCTTC; CDR3: CASSYTGQGDPGYTF; D: TRBD1; size: many; J: TRBJ1-2; V: TRBV6-1
DNA: TGTGCCGTGGGGCGGGCCTCCTACAATGAGCAGTTCTTC; CDR3: CAVGRASYNEQFF; D: -; size: many; J: TRBJ2-1; V: TRBV27
DNA: TGTGCCAGTAGAAGCGGGAGGGAGACAGATACGCAGTATTTT; CDR3: CASRSGRETDTQYF; D: TRBD2; size: -; J: TRBJ2-3; V: TRBV19
DNA: TGCGCCAGCACTGGACTAGCGGGGGTTTTTAGCACAGATACGCAGTATTTT; CDR3: CASTGLAGVFSTDTQYF; D: TRBD2; size: -; J: TRBJ2-3; V: TRBV10-2
DNA: TGCAGCGTTGATGTCTCGGGACATAGTTACAATGAGCAGTTCTTC; CDR3: CSVDVSGHSYNEQFF; D: -; size: once; J: TRBJ2-1; V: TRBV29-1
DNA: TGTGCCACCAGCAGAATAACGGGGAGCACAGATACGCAGTATTTT; CDR3: CATSRITGSTDTQYF; D: -; size: few; J: TRBJ2-3; V: TRBV15
DNA: TGCGCCAGCTCACTCCGACAGGGGACGGATGAAAAACTGTTTTTT; CDR3: CASSLRQGTDEKLFF; D: TRBD1; size: -; J: TRBJ1-4; V: TRBV5-1
DNA: TGTGCCAGCAGCCAGGCCCTGACAGTTTACGCTGAAGCTTTCTTT; CDR3: CASSQALTVYAEAFF; D: -; size: -; J: TRBJ1-1; V: TRBV3-1
DNA: TGTGCCAGCAGAGGCCAGGGGATGGGTTTCATCACCGGGGAGCTGTTTTTT; CDR3: CASRGQGMGFITGELFF; D: -; size: many; J: TRBJ2-2; V: TRBV12-3/TRBV12-4
DNA: TGTGCCTCCGTGGAGGCCTATAGCAATCAGCCCCAGCATTTT; CDR3: CASVEAYSNQPQHF; D: -; size: few; J: TRBJ1-5; V: TRBV6-1
DNA: TGTGCCAGCAGCTTCAGGGACAGGGCTTACAATGAGCAGTTCTTC; CDR3: CASSFRDRAYNEQFF; D: TRBD1; size: many; J: TRBJ2-1; V: TRBV11-2
DNA: TGTGCCAGCAGCTTAAATCCCGGTAACCCCCACAATGAGCAGTTCTTC; CDR3: CASSLNPGNPHNEQFF; D: -; size: many; J: TRBJ2-1; V: TRBV7-8
DNA: TGTGCCACCAGTGAACCCCCCGGACCGCCGAACACCGGGGAGCTGTTTTTT; CDR3: CATSEPPGPPNTGELFF; D: -; size: many; J: TRBJ2-2; V: TRBV24-1
DNA: TGCAGCGTTGAGGAGGGGGGAAGCAATCAGCCCCAGCATTTT; CDR3: CSVEEGGSNQPQHF; D: -; size: many; J: TRBJ1-5; V: TRBV29-1
DNA: TGTGCCAGCAAGAGGTCTAGCGGTAGCACAGATACGCAGTATTTT; CDR3: CASKRSSGSTDTQYF; D: TRBD2; size: few; J: TRBJ2-3; V: TRBV6-1
DNA: TGTGCCAGCAGTTTATCCCCAAAGGAAACTGAAGCTTTCTTT; CDR3: CASSLSPKETEAFF; D: -; size: few; J: TRBJ1-1; V: TRBV28
DNA: TGTGCCAGCAGCCAAGGGGAAGGGACATACGCGGGTCTAGCCTACAATGAGCAGTTCTTC; CDR3: CASSQGEGTYAGLAYNEQFF; D: -; size: many; J: TRBJ2-1; V: TRBV3-1
DNA: TGTGCCAGCAGCCAAGAAGGGCAAACCGGGGAGCTGTTTTTT; CDR3: CASSQEGQTGELFF; D: -; size: many; J: TRBJ2-2; V: TRBV3-1